Listed below are T cell receptor beta chains from one sample, sequenced in a study of post-analysis software for immune sequencing data. TCRdb re-called the PCR reads through MiXCR, storing one row per CDR3 protein. The data show roughly 580,000 distinct CDR3 sequences, around 44% seen once. Sequencing was performed on blood. The source is a girl aged 10 to 17 with multiple sclerosis. Each CDR3 is given with its conserved first and last residue. The D gene is left open where the match is weak. Not all rows give a size; the values are once, few, many and, for expanded clones, a class.

clone_size,j_call,v_call,d_call,cdr3_nt,cdr3_aa
.,TRBJ2-3,TRBV10-1,TRBD2,TGCGCCAGCAGGGAGAGACTAGCGGGTGAAGATACGCAGTATTTT,CASRERLAGEDTQYF
.,TRBJ2-7,TRBV12-3/TRBV12-4,.,TGTGCCAGCAGTCCTTGGCCCCCCTACGAGCAGTACTTC,CASSPWPPYEQYF
.,TRBJ1-2,TRBV20-1,TRBD1,TGCAGTGCTAGAGGGGCCCACAGGACAGGGACTAACTATGGCTACACCTTC,CSARGAHRTGTNYGYTF
few,TRBJ2-3,TRBV2,.,TGTGCCAGCAGTGAAGTAGGGGATACGCAGTATTTT,CASSEVGDTQYF
many,TRBJ2-7,TRBV12-3/TRBV12-4,.,TGTGCCAGCAGTTTTATCGGGCTAGCTCCCTACGAGCAGTACTTC,CASSFIGLAPYEQYF
few,TRBJ2-3,TRBV5-1,.,TGCGCCAGCAGCTTGGACAGGGAAGGAGATACGCAGTATTTT,CASSLDREGDTQYF
once,TRBJ1-2,TRBV7-2,TRBD1,TGTGCCAGCAGCATAGAGGTGTGGCAGGGGGCGAGTGTGAACTATGGCTACACCTTC,CASSIEVWQGASVNYGYTF
.,TRBJ1-1,TRBV15,.,TGTGCCACCAGCAGGGGAGGAGGAGGCACTGAAGCTTTCTTT,CATSRGGGGTEAFF
.,TRBJ2-3,TRBV7-9,.,TGTGCCAGCAGCGCATGGATCACAGATACGCAGTATTTT,CASSAWITDTQYF
.,TRBJ2-3,TRBV5-1,.,TGCGCCAGCAGCGCCCGGTCGACAGATACGCAGTATTTT,CASSARSTDTQYF